This is a list of T cell receptor beta chains from one sample in a study of CD8 T cells in Susac syndrome. In TCRdb, the immunoSEQ multiplex PCR reads were re-called with MiXCR into one record per CDR3 protein. The sample shows around 230,000 distinct CDR3 sequences, around 95% of them seen only once. Sequencing was carried out using CD4+ T cells from PBMCs. Receptors originate from a human donor with multiple sclerosis. Both conserved end residues are part of each CDR3. Each record gives: D gene, V gene, J gene, clone size, CDR3 DNA, CDR3 protein. A D gene is named only where the DNA matches it firmly. Only part of the rows carry a size: once, few, many, or a class if the clone is expanded.

.	TRBV20-1	TRBJ1-1	.	TGCAGTGCTAGAGATCTGGCGGGGAACACTGAAGCTTTCTTT	CSARDLAGNTEAFF
TRBD1	TRBV20-1	TRBJ1-1	.	TGCAGTGCTAGCGGCAGGGGGGAGGTTGAAGCTTTCTTT	CSASGRGEVEAFF
.	TRBV7-8	TRBJ2-7	.	TGTGCCAGCAGCTCCCGGGACGGTGCCTACGAGCAGTACTTC	CASSSRDGAYEQYF
.	TRBV3-1	TRBJ2-7	.	TGTGCCAGCAGCCGAGACCTAGCCTACGAGCAGTACTTC	CASSRDLAYEQYF
TRBD1	TRBV10-3	TRBJ2-2	.	TGTGCCATCAGTGACCTGGGACAGATTAGCACCGGGGAGCTGTTTTTT	CAISDLGQISTGELFF
.	TRBV4-2	TRBJ2-5	.	TGTGCCAGCAGCCAAGAGCGACGGGCCGGGGAAGAGACCCAGTACTTC	CASSQERRAGEETQYF
.	TRBV12-3/TRBV12-4	TRBJ1-2	.	TGTGCCAGCAGTATTAGGAATGGCTACACCTTC	CASSIRNGYTF
.	TRBV9	TRBJ2-3	.	TGTGCCAGCAGCCCCGGACCCACAGATACGCAGTATTTT	CASSPGPTDTQYF
.	TRBV30	TRBJ1-2	.	TGTGCCCATGAGGCAGGTCTTATGACGGTTGGCTACACCTTC	CAHEAGLMTVGYTF
TRBD2	TRBV27	TRBJ2-7	.	TGTGCCAGCAGTTTACGACGGGGGGGGAACGAGCAGTACTTC	CASSLRRGGNEQYF
.	TRBV2	TRBJ2-5	.	TGTGCCAGCAGTAGGCGACAGGCCCAAGAGACCCAGTACTTC	CASSRRQAQETQYF
.	TRBV30	TRBJ2-5	few	TGTGCCTGGAGGGACATAGGAGAGACCCAGTACTTC	CAWRDIGETQYF
TRBD1	TRBV27	TRBJ2-7	.	TGTGCCAGCAGTTTATTAGCAGGGGGCCTGTCCGAGCAGTACTTC	CASSLLAGGLSEQYF
TRBD1	TRBV2	TRBJ2-7	.	TGTGCCAGCAACCCGGGACAGGGGAACCACGAGCAGTACTTC	CASNPGQGNHEQYF
.	TRBV5-4	TRBJ2-7	.	TGTGCCAGCAGCCCAGCCGCAGGGATTAGCTACGAGCAGTACTTC	CASSPAAGISYEQYF
.	TRBV11-2	TRBJ1-2	.	TGTGCCAGCAGCCCCCCCGGAGGCCGAGAAGGCTACACCTTC	CASSPPGGREGYTF